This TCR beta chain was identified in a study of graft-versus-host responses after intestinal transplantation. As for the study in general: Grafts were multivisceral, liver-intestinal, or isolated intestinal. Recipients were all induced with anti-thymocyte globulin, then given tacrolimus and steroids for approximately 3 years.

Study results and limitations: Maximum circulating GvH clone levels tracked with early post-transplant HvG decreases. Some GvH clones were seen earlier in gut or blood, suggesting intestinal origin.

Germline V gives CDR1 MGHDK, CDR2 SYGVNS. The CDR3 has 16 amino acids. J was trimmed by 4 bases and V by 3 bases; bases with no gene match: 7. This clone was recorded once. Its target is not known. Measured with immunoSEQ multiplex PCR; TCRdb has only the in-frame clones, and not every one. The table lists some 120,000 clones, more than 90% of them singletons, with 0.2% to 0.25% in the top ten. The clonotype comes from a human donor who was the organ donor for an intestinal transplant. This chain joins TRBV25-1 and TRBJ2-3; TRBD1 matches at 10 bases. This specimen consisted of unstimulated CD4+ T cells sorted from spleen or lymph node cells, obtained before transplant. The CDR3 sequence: CASSDGDRGYADTQYF. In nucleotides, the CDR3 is TGTGCCAGCAGTGATGGGGACAGGGGTTATGCAGATACGCAGTATTTT.